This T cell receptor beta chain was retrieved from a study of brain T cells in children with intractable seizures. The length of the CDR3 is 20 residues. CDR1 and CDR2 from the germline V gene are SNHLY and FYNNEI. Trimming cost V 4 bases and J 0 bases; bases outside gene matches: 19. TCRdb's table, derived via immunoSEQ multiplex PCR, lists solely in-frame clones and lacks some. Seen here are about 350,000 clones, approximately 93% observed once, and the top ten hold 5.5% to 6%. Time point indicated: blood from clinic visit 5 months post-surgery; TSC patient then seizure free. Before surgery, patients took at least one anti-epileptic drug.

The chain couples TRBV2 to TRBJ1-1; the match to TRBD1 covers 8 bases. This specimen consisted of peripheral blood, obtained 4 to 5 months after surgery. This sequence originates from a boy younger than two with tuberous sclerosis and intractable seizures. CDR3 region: CASSGFAQGAFGRMNTEAFF. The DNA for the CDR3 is TGTGCCAGCAGTGGGTTCGCGCAGGGGGCGTTCGGTAGGATGAACACTGAAGCTTTCTTT. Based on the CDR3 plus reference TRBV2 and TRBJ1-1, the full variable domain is EPEVTQTPSHQVTQMGQEVILRCVPISNHLYFYWYRQILGQKVEFLVSFYNNEISEKSEIFDDQFSVERPDGSNFTLKIRSTKLEDSAMYFCASSGFAQGAFGRMNTEAFFGQGTRLTVV.